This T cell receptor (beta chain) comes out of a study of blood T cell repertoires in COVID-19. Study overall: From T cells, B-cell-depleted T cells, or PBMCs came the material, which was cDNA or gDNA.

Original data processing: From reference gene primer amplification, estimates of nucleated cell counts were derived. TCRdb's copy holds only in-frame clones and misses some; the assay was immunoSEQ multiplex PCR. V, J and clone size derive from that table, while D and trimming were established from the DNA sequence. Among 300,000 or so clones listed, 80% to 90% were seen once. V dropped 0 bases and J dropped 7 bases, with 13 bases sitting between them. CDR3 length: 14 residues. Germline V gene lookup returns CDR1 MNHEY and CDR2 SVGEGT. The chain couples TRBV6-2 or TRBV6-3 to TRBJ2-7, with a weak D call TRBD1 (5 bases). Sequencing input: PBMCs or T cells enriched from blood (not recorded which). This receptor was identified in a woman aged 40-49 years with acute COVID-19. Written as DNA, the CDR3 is TGTGCCAGCAGTTACTCGAGGCAGGGTTTTGAGCAGTACTTC. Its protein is CASSYSRQGFEQYF.